The 28 T cell receptor beta chains below were found in one sample sequenced in a study of T cell responses to AZD1222 COVID-19 vaccine. Data came from immunoSEQ multiplex PCR; TCRdb stores just in-frame clones and leaves some out. The repertoire holds some 100,000 clones, with more than 75% as singletons. Sequencing used peripheral blood, obtained on day 0 of AZD1222 vaccination. The receptors were gathered from an adult in good health.

For the CDR3, the DNA is TGTGCCATCAGTGAGTTGGCGGGCTTGGACACTGAAGCTTTCTTT. Residues: CAISELAGLDTEAFF. This chain links TRBV10-3 with TRBJ1-1, with unresolved D. CDR1 ENHRY and CDR2 SYGVKD come from the germline V gene. V was clipped by 1 base and J by 3 bases, with 12 bases between them. The CDR3 runs to 15 residues.

This rearrangement joins TRBV7-2 to TRBJ2-7, with 7 bases fitting TRBD2. The ends lost 1 base at V and 4 bases at J; junction bases unmatched: 7. The CDR3 extends over 15 amino acids. Germline-derived CDR1 and CDR2 are SGHTA and FQGNSA. The CDR3 sequence: CASSLGREPLYEQYF. The CDR3 DNA reads as TGTGCCAGCAGCTTAGGGCGGGAGCCACTGTACGAGCAGTACTTC.

The DNA for the CDR3 is TGTGCCAGCAAATGGGGGCGGGGAAACACCGGGGAGCTGTTTTTT. It yields the protein CASKWGRGNTGELFF. V gene TRBV7-2 combines with J gene TRBJ2-2; perhaps D is TRBD1 or TRBD2 (6 bases each). This CDR3 has 15 residues. Germline loops: CDR1 SGHTA, CDR2 FQGNSA. Deletions cut 7 bases from V and 2 bases from J, with 14 bases between.

The chain carries TRBV19 and TRBJ1-6, with D hard to call. The CDR3 extends over 14 amino acids. With 3 bases removed from V and 10 bases from J, the gap between germline ends came to 13 bases. Germline-derived CDR1 and CDR2 are LNHDA and SQIVND (reference sequence). This chain's CDR3 is CASSIGGSGSPLHF. CDR3 nucleotide sequence: TGTGCCAGTAGTATTGGAGGGTCTGGCTCACCCCTCCACTTT.

V and J are TRBV7-9 and TRBJ1-1; the D is unclear. The CDR3 length is 13 residues. CDR1 SEHNR and CDR2 FQNEAQ come from the germline V gene (reference sequence). V was clipped by 11 bases and J by 1 base, with 14 bases between them. Here the CDR3 reads CASRESRNTEAFF. Here the CDR3 DNA reads TGTGCCTCTAGAGAATCTAGGAACACTGAAGCTTTCTTT.

This chain uses TRBV27 with TRBJ1-1, with D possibly TRBD1 on 6 matching bases. Per the germline V gene, CDR1 is MNHEY and CDR2 is SMNVEV (reference sequence). Trimming took off 5 bases at V and 6 bases at J, with 13 bases between the two ends. The CDR3 covers 13 residues. CDR3 sequence: CASSASGAAEAFF. The CDR3 nucleotides are TGTGCCAGCAGTGCGTCAGGGGCGGCTGAAGCTTTCTTT.

The chain combines TRBV3-1 (or the pseudogene TRBV3-2) with TRBJ1-4; no reliable D call. The ends were cut back, 4 bases at V and 7 bases at J, with 16 bases in the middle. The germline gives CDR1 LGHDT, CDR2 YNNKEL (reference sequence). CDR3 length: 15 amino acids. In nucleotides, the CDR3 is TGTGCCAGCAGCCCCTCTTCAAGTTTAGGTGAAAAACTGTTTTTT. It encodes CASSPSSSLGEKLFF.

This chain joins TRBV6-5 and TRBJ2-4; 8 nucleotides align to TRBD1. With V trimmed by 5 bases and J by 4 bases, 4 bases remained unmatched. From germline, CDR1 is MNHEY and CDR2 SVGAGI. CDR3 length: 14 residues. CDR3 sequence reads: CASSRTGSKNIQYF. CDR3 sequence (DNA): TGTGCCAGCAGTCGGACAGGGTCTAAAAACATTCAGTACTTC.

The chain is built from TRBV5-1 and TRBJ2-1; TRBD2 might be the D (7 bases). V was cut by 7 bases and J by 12 bases, with 14 bases left in between. CDR1 SGHRS and CDR2 YFSETQ come from the germline V gene. This CDR3 is built from 11 residues. CDR3 sequence reads: CASRGDKTQFF. CDR3 sequence (DNA): TGCGCCAGCCGGGGGGACAAGACGCAGTTCTTC.

This clone was counted a single time. The chain recombines TRBV7-7 with TRBJ1-5, with a tentative D call TRBD1 (5 bases). Germline V gene lookup returns CDR1 SSHAT and CDR2 FNYEAQ (reference sequence). V lost 5 bases to trimming and J lost 2 bases, with 13 bases between them. The CDR3 totals 15 residues. CDR3 DNA: TGTGCCAGCAGCCAGGGCTGGGGTGGCAATCAGCCCCAGCATTTT. Its translation: CASSQGWGGNQPQHF.

This chain links TRBV2 with TRBJ2-5; 8 nucleotides agree with TRBD1. This CDR3 region has 15 residues. Germline CDR1 and CDR2: SNHLY and FYNNEI. V lost 4 bases and J lost 1; bases outside the gene matches: 5. CDR3 loop: CASSGTGIPQETQYF. The CDR3, as DNA: TGTGCCAGCAGTGGGACAGGGATTCCCCAAGAGACCCAGTACTTC.

This chain links TRBV6-5 with TRBJ2-3; D remains ambiguous. CDR3 length: 11 residues. V shed 6 bases and J shed 7 bases, with 8 bases lying between them. CDR1 is MNHEY and CDR2 is SVGAGI in the germline V gene. CDR3 protein: CASRSQNTQYF. In nucleotides, the CDR3 is TGTGCCAGCAGATCGCAGAATACGCAGTATTTT.

With respect to this clone: The sample carries other DNA sequences with the same CDR3. The V call is TRBV7-9, the J call TRBJ1-1; D not certain. Germline loops: CDR1 SEHNR, CDR2 FQNEAQ (reference sequence). The length of the CDR3 is 15 residues. The germline V and J ends were trimmed by 1 base and 1 base, with 10 bases remaining between them. In nucleotides, the CDR3 is TGTGCCAGCAGCTTAGGGTCGGGATCGAACACTGAAGCTTTCTTT. Translating it yields CASSLGSGSNTEAFF.

The J gene is TRBJ1-3, the V gene TRBV5-5, with TRBD1 matching over 7 bases. The CDR3 covers 13 residues. V trimming: 3 bases; J trimming: 5 bases; junction bases outside the gene matches: 2. Germline loops: CDR1 SGHKS, CDR2 YYEKEE (reference sequence). The CDR3 reads CASSWDSRNTIYF. In nucleotides, the CDR3 is TGTGCCAGCAGCTGGGACAGCCGAAACACCATATATTTT.

The chain uses TRBV11-3 and TRBJ1-2; 7 nucleotides line up with TRBD1. J was trimmed by 1 base and V by 8 bases; bases with no gene match: 10. The germline gives CDR1 SGHNT, CDR2 YENEEA. This CDR3 region has 15 residues. CDR3 amino acids: CASEKRDSFNYGYTF. CDR3 sequence (DNA): TGTGCCAGCGAAAAACGGGACAGCTTTAACTATGGCTACACCTTC.

The rearrangement links TRBV5-1 to TRBJ2-7; perhaps TRBD1 as D (6 bases). The CDR3 loop spans 11 amino acids. Looked up from germline, CDR1 is SGHRS and CDR2 is YFSETQ. V was cut by 7 bases and J by 6 bases, with 11 bases left in between. The CDR3 nucleotides read TGCGCCAGCGGTACAGGGACCGAGCAGTACTTC. Amino acids: CASGTGTEQYF.

This chain links TRBV3-1 (or the pseudogene TRBV3-2) with TRBJ1-1; possibly TRBD1 for D (5 bases). V lost 6 bases and J lost 1, with 15 bases in between. The CDR3 consists of 15 residues. Germline V gene lookup returns CDR1 LGHDT and CDR2 YNNKEL (reference sequence). The CDR3 here is CASSQGGRKNTEAFF. The CDR3 nucleotides are TGTGCCAGCAGTCAGGGAGGGCGGAAGAACACTGAAGCTTTCTTT.

The rearrangement joins TRBV18 to TRBJ1-1, with 8 bases identical to TRBD1. This CDR3 has 15 residues. The V gene's germline CDR1 is KGHSH and CDR2 LQKENI. V shed 2 bases, J shed 4 bases, and the junction held 6 bases outside the gene matches. The CDR3 nucleotides read TGTGCCAGCTCACCAAACGGGCAGGGGGCCACTGAAGCTTTCTTT. It codes for CASSPNGQGATEAFF.

This clone showed up just a few times. J is TRBJ2-7 and V is TRBV19, with 8 bases identical to TRBD1. The CDR3 is made up of 15 amino acids. CDR1 and CDR2 from the germline V gene are LNHDA and SQIVND (reference sequence). V shed 5 bases, J shed 2 bases, and the junction held 8 bases outside the gene matches. For the CDR3, the DNA is TGTGCCAGTAGTTTGACCGACAGGGGCGCCTACGAGCAGTACTTC. Its protein product is CASSLTDRGAYEQYF. Drawing the rest from reference TRBV19 and TRBJ2-7, the complete variable domain is DGGITQSPKYLFRKEGQNVTLSCEQNLNHDAMYWYRQDPGQGLRLIYYSQIVNDFQKGDIAEGYSVSREKKESFPLTVTSAQKNPTAFYLCASSLTDRGAYEQYFGPGTRLTVT.

The chain combines TRBV9 with TRBJ1-4; the D gene is possibly TRBD1 (5 bases). The V gene's germline CDR1 is SGDLS and CDR2 YYNGEE. V lost 4 bases, J lost 10 bases, and 14 bases lay in between. This CDR3 comprises 13 residues. The CDR3 spells CASSFGTGGKLFF. The DNA of the CDR3 is TGTGCCAGCAGCTTTGGGACGGGAGGAAAACTGTTTTTT.

The chain links TRBV7-9 to TRBJ1-4; D remains unclear. V shed 5 bases and J shed 5 bases, with 15 bases lying between them. In germline, CDR1 is SEHNR, CDR2 FQNEAQ (reference sequence). This CDR3 has 15 amino acids. CDR3 nucleotide sequence: TGTGCCAGCAGCCCTCCGTCCGTAGGAAATGAAAAACTGTTTTTT. It translates to CASSPPSVGNEKLFF.

This clone qualifies as medium-sized. The V call is TRBV24-1, the J call TRBJ2-1; weak D call: TRBD1 (5 bases). Trimming pared 0 bases from V and 8 bases from J, leaving 13 bases between. CDR1 and CDR2 (germline): KGHDR, SFDVKD. The CDR3 has 15 amino acids. The CDR3 loop is CATSDLSSGSDEQFF. CDR3 DNA sequence: TGTGCCACCAGTGATTTGTCGTCAGGGTCTGATGAGCAGTTCTTC.

The CDR3 sequence: CASSFYSNQPQHF. The DNA of the CDR3 is TGTGCCAGCAGTTTCTACAGCAATCAGCCCCAGCATTTT. The chain couples TRBV27 to TRBJ1-5; D call uncertain. CDR1 MNHEY and CDR2 SMNVEV come from the germline V gene (reference sequence). Trimming shortened V by 3 bases and J by 1 base, and 4 bases separated the two germline ends. CDR3 length: 13 amino acids.

A few counts support this clone. The chain couples TRBV6-1 to TRBJ2-7; D remains unclear. The CDR3 contains 13 residues. Germline-derived CDR1 and CDR2 are MNHNS and SASEGT. V was pared by 2 bases and J by 4 bases, with 9 bases between. The CDR3 region is CASSESRDYEQYF. DNA of the CDR3: TGTGCCAGCAGTGAAAGTAGGGATTACGAGCAGTACTTC.

The CDR3 nucleotides read TGTGCTAGTGGCATAGCGGGAGGGATTTCGGTGGCGCAGTATTTT. Protein: CASGIAGGISVAQYF. This rearrangement joins TRBV12-5 to TRBJ2-3, with 11 bases that match TRBD2. J gave up 10 bases and V 6 bases, and 12 bases lay outside the gene matches. CDR3 size: 15 residues. CDR1 and CDR2 from the germline V gene are LGHNT and FRNRAP.

The gene calls are TRBV5-6 and TRBJ2-5, with D possibly being TRBD2 (5 bases). The CDR3 totals 13 residues. Per the germline V gene, CDR1 is SGHDT and CDR2 is YYEEEE. V was shortened by 4 bases and J by 4 bases, with 11 bases between the two germline ends. Written as DNA, the CDR3 is TGTGCCAGCAGCCTGTGGGAGAGAGAGACCCAGTACTTC. Its protein is CASSLWERETQYF.

CDR3 sequence reads: CASSLQGYEQYF. For the CDR3, the DNA is TGCGCCAGCAGCTTACAGGGATACGAGCAGTACTTC. The chain couples TRBV5-1 to TRBJ2-7; a weak D match, TRBD1 (6 bases). This CDR3 has 12 residues. Germline V gives CDR1 SGHRS, CDR2 YFSETQ. V was cut by 2 bases and J by 4 bases, with 7 bases left in between.

The chain is built from TRBV19 and TRBJ2-1; TRBD2 matches at 11 bases. CDR1 and CDR2 from the germline V gene are LNHDA and SQIVND (reference sequence). CDR3 length: 17 residues. Germline trimming cut 1 base from V and 3 bases from J; bases unmatched to any gene: 5. CDR3 loop: CASSIVLAGGGYNEQFF. CDR3 nucleotide sequence: TGTGCCAGTAGTATAGTCCTAGCGGGAGGAGGCTACAATGAGCAGTTCTTC.